These 9 T cell receptor beta chains were all obtained from the same sample, sequenced in a study of blood T cells in healthy people across ages. Alongside a J-beta primer mix, a sample-barcoded 5' primer served in a second PCR lasting about 7 to 12 cycles. TCRdb itself ran the 5' RACE reads through MiXCR, one entry per CDR3 protein. The sample holds around 650,000 distinct CDR3 sequences, around 41% seen once. The sample taken for sequencing was blood. The source of these receptors is an elderly man in good health.

This clonotype occurred many times. The V and J genes are TRBV20-1 and TRBJ2-7; a weak D match, TRBD1 (5 bases). The CDR3 sequence is 11 residues long. The V gene's germline CDR1 is DFQATT and CDR2 SNEGSKA (reference sequence). Trimming shortened V by 2 bases and J by 4 bases, and 6 bases separated the two germline ends. The CDR3 DNA reads as TGCAGTGCTAGATCAGGGTACGAGCAGTACTTC. It codes for CSARSGYEQYF.

The genes are TRBV20-1 and TRBJ2-2; possibly TRBD2 for D (5 bases). CDR3 length: 14 residues. Trimming shortened V by 4 bases and J by 0 bases, and 9 bases separated the two germline ends. Germline lookup yields CDR1 DFQATT and CDR2 SNEGSKA (reference sequence). The CDR3 bases are TGCAGTGCTATGGTGGGAGCGAACACCGGGGAGCTGTTTTTT. Its protein is CSAMVGANTGELFF.

This clonotype was seen only a few times. V usage is TRBV12-5 and J usage is TRBJ2-4; D may be TRBD1 (6 bases). Trimming pared 0 bases from V and 9 bases from J, leaving 15 bases between. The CDR3 sequence is 15 residues long. Germline V gene lookup returns CDR1 LGHNT and CDR2 FRNRAP. CDR3 nucleotides: TGTGCTAGTGGTTTGGTACCACAGGGACGCAGCATTCAGTACTTC. Amino acid sequence: CASGLVPQGRSIQYF.

This clonotype was seen a few times. V is TRBV20-1 and J is TRBJ2-3; TRBD1 matches 7 bases. Trimming removed 3 bases from V and 4 bases from J; junction bases left unmatched: 13. The CDR3 length is 16 residues. Germline loops: CDR1 DFQATT, CDR2 SNEGSKA (reference sequence). The CDR3 spells CSASPRGLGWADTQYF. The CDR3 DNA reads TGCAGTGCTAGTCCTAGGGGGCTAGGTTGGGCAGATACGCAGTATTTT.

V gene TRBV29-1 combines with J gene TRBJ2-3; tentatively, D is TRBD1 (6 bases). V gave up 7 bases and J gave up 7 bases, with 18 bases separating them. Germline V gene data show CDR1 as SQVTM and CDR2 as ANQGSEA. CDR3 length: 13 residues. The chain's CDR3 is CSALGARRNTQYF. In DNA, the CDR3 is TGCAGCGCCCTGGGGGCTCGACGGAATACGCAGTATTTT.

In this sample, this clonotype turned up many times. The junction differs from germline at one of its ends, possibly a read error. The J gene is TRBJ2-5, the V gene TRBV7-7; 9 bases line up with TRBD1. The CDR3 consists of 15 residues. CDR1 is SSHAT, CDR2 FNYEAQ, per germline (reference sequence). The CDR3, as DNA: TGTGCTAGCAGCTTAGCCGGACAGGGGACAGAGACCCAGTACTTC. Encoded protein: CASSLAGQGTETQYF.

This clonotype appeared many times. This chain joins TRBV11-2 and TRBJ2-1; D possibly corresponds to TRBD2 (5 bases). There are 14 residues in the CDR3. The germline CDR1 and CDR2 sequences are SGHAT and FQNNGV. Between the trimmed V and J ends, which lost 3 bases and 2 bases, there was a span of 8 bases. CDR3 in DNA: TGTGCCAGCAGCTTGGGAGCGACCTACAATGAGCAGTTCTTC. Its translation: CASSLGATYNEQFF.

J is TRBJ2-3 and V is TRBV18; D gene uncertain. CDR1 is KGHSH and CDR2 is LQKENI in the germline V gene. Trimming removed 5 bases at V and 6 bases at J, with 12 bases between. This CDR3 comprises 13 residues. The CDR3 sequence is CASSANGLDTQYF. The CDR3 DNA follows: TGTGCCAGCTCAGCCAACGGGCTTGATACGCAGTATTTT. Based on the CDR3 plus reference TRBV18 and TRBJ2-3, the full variable domain is NAGVMQNPRHLVRRRGQEARLRCSPMKGHSHVYWYRQLPEEGLKFMVYLQKENIIDESGMPKERFSAEFPKEGPSILRIQQVVRGDSAAYFCASSANGLDTQYFGPGTRLTVL.

J is TRBJ2-5 and V is TRBV20-1; TRBD2 agrees at 7 bases. The junction had 14 bases not matched to a gene; V was cut back by 2 bases and J by 11 bases. CDR1 is DFQATT, CDR2 SNEGSKA, per germline (reference sequence). This CDR3 has 14 amino acids. The CDR3 here is CSARSGGRENEQYF. The CDR3 DNA sequence: TGCAGTGCTAGAAGCGGAGGGAGGGAAAATGAGCAGTACTTC.